This TCR beta chain stems from a study of sequential checkpoint blockade in melanoma. Overall study context: Roughly 23 patients had matched tumor biopsies before treatment and at week 13 after nivolumab or ipilimumab alone.

At least ten counts were recorded for this clone. Its specificity is not known. Measured with immunoSEQ multiplex PCR; TCRdb has only the in-frame clones, and not every one. The sample has under 3,500 clones; around a fifth are singletons. Stated treatment: randomized to nivolumab then ipilimumab (arm A) or the reverse (arm B). Study-level results: Rising tumor T-cell fraction and clonality meant about 30 times likelier benefit.

This CDR3 contains 15 residues. Germline V gives CDR1 SGHNT, CDR2 YENEEA. V lost 4 bases to trimming and J lost 2 bases; unmatched junction nucleotides: 6. Specimen: tumor tissue (inferred from file names), collected from a patient given nivolumab and ipilimumab in sequence. The TCR originated in a human patient with melanoma. Some clones in this sample may be carry-over from other donors' samples. The chain carries TRBV11-3 and TRBJ2-3; 7 positions agree with TRBD2. CDR3 DNA: TGTGCCAGCAGCTCCTCCGGGGGGATCACAGATACGCAGTATTTT. Translated: CASSSSGGITDTQYF.